One sample yielded the 16 T cell receptor beta chains listed below, sequenced in a study of shared clonotypes between healthy human individuals (dated by TCRdb to 2019 to 2021). The library was built by means of the immunoSEQ multiplex PCR assay. Sourced from immuneACCESS, this table was stored by TCRdb with only in-frame sequences that have V and J called. A share of the clones is absent; for the studies checked, an unresolved V gene accounts for under half, and the remainder has no known explanation. The sample includes 760,000 or so clones, with about 96% observed a single time. The ten largest clonotypes hold 0.2% to 0.25% of the sample. CD8 naive samples were obtained by positive selection for CCR7 among CD45RO-negative cells, yielding a CD45RA+CCR7+ population from which TemRA cells were excluded. Sequencing used naive CD8+ T cells sorted from blood. What the cell subset or site label conveys for this sample: CD45RA+CCR7+. The receptor set was obtained from a man aged 30 to 45 in good health.

V usage is TRBV14 and J usage is TRBJ2-5, with 10 bases that match TRBD1. There are 14 residues in the CDR3. Germline trimming cut 4 bases from V and 5 bases from J; bases unmatched to any gene: 4. CDR1 SGHDN and CDR2 FVKESK come from the germline V gene. CDR3 sequence: CASSPTGGGETQYF. In DNA, the CDR3 is TGTGCCAGCAGCCCGACAGGGGGCGGGGAGACCCAGTACTTC.

The chain uses TRBV5-5 and TRBJ2-3; TRBD1 aligns across 9 bases. The V gene's germline CDR1 is SGHKS and CDR2 YYEKEE (reference sequence). This CDR3 is built from 16 residues. Trimming at V came to 4 bases and at J to 1 base, leaving 7 bases not matched to a gene. CDR3 coding DNA: TGTGCCAGCAGCCCAGGGACAGGGCGACGCACAGATACGCAGTATTTT. The encoded protein is CASSPGTGRRTDTQYF. Drawing the rest from reference TRBV5-5 and TRBJ2-3, the complete variable domain is DAGVTQSPTHLIKTRGQQVTLRCSPISGHKSVSWYQQVLGQGPQFIFQYYEKEERGRGNFPDRFSARQFPNYSSELNVNALLLGDSALYLCASSPGTGRRTDTQYFGPGTRLTVL.

The chain carries TRBV30 and TRBJ2-7, with TRBD1 as a possible D gene (6 bases). Trimming removed 2 bases from V and 3 bases from J, with 11 bases in between. This CDR3 is built from 13 residues. CDR1 and CDR2 (germline): GTSNPN, SVGIG (reference sequence). This CDR3 is CAWSPGDDYEQYF. Here the CDR3 DNA reads TGTGCCTGGAGTCCAGGGGATGACTACGAGCAGTACTTC.

This clone was seen only once. The CDR3 DNA reads as TGTGCCAGCAGCTTGAAGGAGCAGTACTTC. As protein: CASSLKEQYF. The chain recombines TRBV5-4 with TRBJ2-7; no reliable D call. Germline V gene lookup returns CDR1 SGHNT and CDR2 YYREEE (reference sequence). The CDR3 contains 10 residues. Trimming cost V 1 base and J 7 bases, with 3 bases left between them. Looking up the rest from reference TRBV5-4 and TRBJ2-7 gives the full variable domain: ETGVTQSPTHLIKTRGQQVTLRCSSQSGHNTVSWYQQALGQGPQFIFQYYREEENGRGNFPPRFSGLQFPNYSSELNVNALELDDSALYLCASSLKEQYFGPGTRLTVT.

A few counts support this clone. This chain links TRBV2 with TRBJ2-7; D is unresolved. Germline V gives CDR1 SNHLY, CDR2 FYNNEI. CDR3 length: 16 amino acids. The V gene lost 10 bases and the J gene lost 0 bases, with 22 bases spanning the gap. CDR3 DNA: TGTGCCAATACCAGCCCCGCGACCCATAGCTCCTACGAGCAGTACTTC. Protein sequence: CANTSPATHSSYEQYF.

V and J are TRBV27 and TRBJ2-2, with TRBD2 identical over 11 bases. With 2 bases clipped from V and 4 bases from J, the junction kept 6 bases outside the gene matches. The CDR3 loop spans 17 amino acids. Germline CDR1 reads MNHEY; CDR2 reads SMNVEV (reference sequence). CDR3 sequence: CASSLEVLAGGTGELFF. CDR3 nucleotides: TGTGCCAGCAGTTTAGAGGTCCTAGCGGGAGGCACCGGGGAGCTGTTTTTT.

V is TRBV7-6 and J is TRBJ2-7; 9 bases align to TRBD2. Per germline, CDR1 SGHVS and CDR2 FNYEAQ. This CDR3 has 15 amino acids. Trimming at V came to 5 bases and at J to 5 bases, leaving 10 bases not matched to a gene. The CDR3 reads CASSPPDSGRHEQYF. The CDR3 nucleotides read TGTGCCAGCAGCCCCCCAGATAGCGGGAGACACGAGCAGTACTTC.

The rearrangement uses TRBV6-5 and TRBJ2-7, with 7 nucleotides matching TRBD1. J lost 3 bases, V lost 6 bases, and 8 bases had no gene match. The CDR3 runs 14 residues. The germline V gene has CDR1 MNHEY and CDR2 SVGAGI. The CDR3 protein is CASSPRQGFYEQYF. The CDR3, as DNA: TGTGCCAGCAGCCCCCGACAGGGATTCTACGAGCAGTACTTC.

The V gene is TRBV7-9, the J gene TRBJ2-3, with 10 bases fitting TRBD2. The CDR3 runs to 16 residues. Germline V gives CDR1 SEHNR, CDR2 FQNEAQ (reference sequence). Trimming cost V 1 base and J 2 bases; bases outside gene matches: 3. The CDR3 DNA is TGTGCCAGCAGCTTAGGCCTAGCGGGAGCCACAGATACGCAGTATTTT. It yields the protein CASSLGLAGATDTQYF.

This chain uses TRBV13 with TRBJ2-7; D is unclear. V gave up 0 bases and J gave up 5 bases, with 11 bases separating them. Germline V lookup: CDR1 PRHDT, CDR2 FYEKMQ (reference sequence). This CDR3 spans 14 amino acids. The DNA for the CDR3 is TGTGCCAGCAGCTTAGGCGATCCCGCCCACGAGCAGTACTTC. Amino acid sequence: CASSLGDPAHEQYF.

The V gene is TRBV5-1, the J gene TRBJ1-1, with a tentative D call TRBD1 (6 bases). The germline gives CDR1 SGHRS, CDR2 YFSETQ. The germline V and J ends were trimmed by 5 bases and 5 bases, with 10 bases remaining between them. The CDR3 is 12 residues long. CDR3 nucleotides: TGCGCCAGCAGACAGGGCTTGACTGAAGCTTTCTTT. Its protein is CASRQGLTEAFF.

This chain uses TRBV7-2 with TRBJ2-4, with 8 positions matching TRBD1. The CDR3 totals 14 residues. V lost 0 bases to trimming and J lost 5 bases; unmatched junction nucleotides: 0. Germline V lookup: CDR1 SGHTA, CDR2 FQGNSA. The CDR3 loop reads CASSLAGQENIQYF. CDR3 nucleotide sequence: TGTGCCAGCAGCTTAGCGGGACAGGAAAACATTCAGTACTTC.

The J gene is TRBJ1-4, the V gene TRBV28; no clear D. Looked up from germline, CDR1 is MDHEN and CDR2 is SYDVKM. The CDR3 spans 15 residues. Trimming left V 6 bases short and J 7 bases short, with 18 bases between. CDR3 DNA sequence: TGTGCCAGCAGATTTCGTGAGGATCCCACTGAAAAACTGTTTTTT. Translating it yields CASRFREDPTEKLFF.

V is TRBV5-1 and J is TRBJ2-1; unclear D gene. CDR3 length: 15 amino acids. Germline CDR1 reads SGHRS; CDR2 reads YFSETQ. V dropped 0 bases and J dropped 7 bases, with 14 bases sitting between them. CDR3 nucleotides: TGCGCCAGCAGCTTGGTGGCAGGATTTGGTAATGAGCAGTTCTTC. Its translation: CASSLVAGFGNEQFF. The full variable domain, with the rest looked up from reference TRBV5-1 and TRBJ2-1, is KAGVTQTPRYLIKTRGQQVTLSCSPISGHRSVSWYQQTPGQGLQFLFEYFSETQRNKGNFPGRFSGRQFSNSRSEMNVSTLELGDSALYLCASSLVAGFGNEQFFGPGTRLTVL.

The genes are TRBV29-1 and TRBJ2-3, with 8 bases that match TRBD2. Germline CDR1 is SQVTM and CDR2 is ANQGSEA. Trimming cost V 4 bases and J 4 bases; bases outside gene matches: 7. This CDR3 is 14 amino acids long. CDR3 sequence (DNA): TGCAGCGTTGTTGAAGCGGGAGTAGCAGATACGCAGTATTTT. This codes for CSVVEAGVADTQYF.

The V call is TRBV11-2, the J call TRBJ2-7; 7 bases line up with TRBD1. J lost 1 base, V lost 4 bases, and 7 bases had no gene match. Germline V gene sequence: CDR1 SGHAT, CDR2 FQNNGV. The CDR3 is 15 amino acids. The CDR3 nucleotides read TGTGCCAGCAGCTCTCCGGGACAGCCATCCTACGAGCAGTACTTC. It specifies CASSSPGQPSYEQYF.